The entry below describes one T cell receptor (beta chain). Profiled with immunoSEQ multiplex PCR; TCRdb holds only in-frame clones, not every one. The sample includes around 71,000 clones, approximately 90% of them seen just once. The sample originates from a study of control samples from healthy donors and cancer patients. Germline CDR1 reads SEHNR; CDR2 reads FQNEAQ (reference sequence). Trimming took off 3 bases at V and 6 bases at J, with 8 bases between the two ends. The CDR3 is made up of 12 amino acids. The TCR comes from a woman aged 45 to 65 with colorectal cancer. Sequencing input: PBMCs. The chain joins TRBV7-9 to TRBJ1-2; D uncertain. The CDR3 loop reads CASSFRAHGYTF. The CDR3, as DNA: TGTGCCAGCAGCTTTCGGGCCCATGGCTACACCTTC.